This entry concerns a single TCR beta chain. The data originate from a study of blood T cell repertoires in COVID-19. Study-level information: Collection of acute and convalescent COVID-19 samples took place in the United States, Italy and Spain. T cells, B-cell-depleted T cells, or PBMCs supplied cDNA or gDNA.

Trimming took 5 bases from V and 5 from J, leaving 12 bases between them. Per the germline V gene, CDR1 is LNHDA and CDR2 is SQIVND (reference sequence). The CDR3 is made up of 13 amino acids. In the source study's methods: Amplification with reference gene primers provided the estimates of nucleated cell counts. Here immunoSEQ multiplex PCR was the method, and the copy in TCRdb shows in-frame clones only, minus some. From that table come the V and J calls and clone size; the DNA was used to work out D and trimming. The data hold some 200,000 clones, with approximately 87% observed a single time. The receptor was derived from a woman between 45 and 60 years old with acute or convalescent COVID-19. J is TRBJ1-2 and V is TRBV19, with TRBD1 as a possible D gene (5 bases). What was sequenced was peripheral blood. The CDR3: CASSGQGEYGYTF. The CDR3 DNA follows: TGTGCCAGTAGTGGGCAGGGCGAGTATGGCTACACCTTC.